This TCR beta chain was identified during a study of T cell responses to AZD1222 COVID-19 vaccine. Between the trimmed V and J ends, which lost 0 bases and 3 bases, there was a span of 8 bases. The CDR3 totals 14 residues. Germline V gives CDR1 SGHRS, CDR2 YFSETQ. Method: immunoSEQ multiplex PCR; TCRdb's copy keeps in-frame clones and lacks some. The sample shows roughly 150,000 clones, 91% of them seen only once. The receptor's source is an adult in good health. Sequenced material: peripheral blood, taken on day 0 of AZD1222 vaccination. V gene TRBV5-1 combines with J gene TRBJ2-3, with D unclear. The CDR3 region is CASSLATVTDTQYF. CDR3 bases: TGCGCCAGCAGCTTGGCAACTGTTACAGATACGCAGTATTTT.